The 24 T cell receptor beta chains listed next were all sequenced from one sample in a study of regulatory T cells in long-lasting Graves disease. Indicated time point: persistent/refractory GD, antithyroid drugs over 5 years with positive TRAb. With RNA extracted from PBMCs as input, the TCR library was made. Arm-PCR with iRepertoire HTBI primers amplified the CDR3 regions for these TCR beta libraries. TCRdb itself ran the multiplex PCR reads through MiXCR, one entry per CDR3 protein. The sample includes 300,000 to 350,000 distinct CDR3 sequences, less than 20% seen only once; the top ten take 25% to 35%. The sample in question was peripheral blood mononuclear cells (PBMCs), obtained when the disease was refractory, from a patient treated with antithyroid drugs. These receptors came from a female donor with Graves disease.

This chain links TRBV28 with TRBJ1-1, with D possibly matching TRBD1 (6 bases). CDR3 size: 16 residues. Trimming cost V 0 bases and J 0 bases, with 11 bases left between them. Germline values: CDR1 MDHEN, CDR2 SYDVKM. CDR3 sequence: CASSLWRGSVNTEAFF. The CDR3 region has the DNA TGTGCCAGCAGTTTATGGAGGGGGTCGGTGAACACTGAAGCTTTCTTT.

The J gene is TRBJ1-2, the V gene TRBV2; no reliable D call. The V end lost 6 bases, the J end lost 0 bases, and 11 bases lay between the germline ends. The CDR3 is 14 amino acids. CDR1 SNHLY and CDR2 FYNNEI come from the germline V gene. As DNA, the CDR3 is TGTGCCAGCAGGGATCAGATAGCTAACTATGGCTACACCTTC. Encoded protein: CASRDQIANYGYTF.

The chain uses TRBV19 and TRBJ2-1; perhaps TRBD2 as D (5 bases). Germline values: CDR1 LNHDA, CDR2 SQIVND (reference sequence). This CDR3 has 13 residues. Trimming pared 2 bases from V and 10 bases from J, leaving 12 bases between. Written as DNA, the CDR3 is TGTGCCAGTAGTATAATTGGGAGTAAGGAGCAGTTCTTC. It translates to CASSIIGSKEQFF.

CDR3 nucleotides: TGTGCCAGCAGCCAAGCCCTTGGAATTCCCAGGCCCACCGTCTATGGCTACACCTTC. This codes for CASSQALGIPRPTVYGYTF. The V gene is TRBV3-2, the J gene TRBJ1-2. TRBV3-2 is reported as a pseudogene. The CDR3 has 19 residues.

This clonotype was counted at least ten times. This chain joins TRBV20-1 and TRBJ1-6; unclear D gene. V lost 3 bases and J lost 9, with 15 bases in between. This CDR3 region has 14 residues. Germline V lookup: CDR1 DFQATT, CDR2 SNEGSKA (reference sequence). This CDR3 reads CSASNPRSSSPLHF. In DNA, the CDR3 is TGCAGTGCTAGTAATCCCAGGTCTAGTTCACCCCTCCACTTT.

This clonotype was picked up many times. The V and J genes are TRBV2 and TRBJ2-7; unclear D gene. Trimming shortened V by 1 base and J by 2 bases, and 12 bases separated the two germline ends. This CDR3 is built from 15 residues. Germline values: CDR1 SNHLY, CDR2 FYNNEI. The chain's CDR3 is CASSEGAVPTYEQYF. The CDR3 DNA reads TGTGCCAGCAGTGAAGGGGCAGTACCCACCTACGAGCAGTACTTC.

This clonotype was counted at least ten times. This sequence joins TRBV7-2 and TRBJ2-5; D perhaps matches TRBD2 (5 bases). The CDR3 runs to 17 residues. Germline V lookup: CDR1 SGHTA, CDR2 FQGNSA. Trimming removed 5 bases from V and 5 bases from J, with 24 bases in between. CDR3 bases: TGTGCCAGCAGCCCTAAATTGAGAGGGCTAGTTGGGGAGACCCAGTACTTC. Its translation: CASSPKLRGLVGETQYF.

This clonotype was observed many times. The rearrangement joins TRBV28 to TRBJ2-5, with 11 bases lining up with TRBD1. Germline CDR1 MDHEN, CDR2 SYDVKM. After removal of 2 bases from V and 5 bases from J, the junction contained 7 bases not matched to a gene. The CDR3 totals 16 residues. The chain's CDR3 is CASSLAFRTGGETQYF. The DNA of the CDR3 is TGTGCCAGCAGTTTAGCATTTCGGACAGGGGGCGAGACCCAGTACTTC.

This clonotype has just a few counts. The chain carries TRBV7-2 and TRBJ2-2; no clear D. Germline CDR1 and CDR2: SGHTA and FQGNSA. The CDR3 is 14 amino acids. V lost 2 bases, J lost 7 bases, and 11 bases lay in between. The CDR3 loop reads CASSLIIGNGELFF. The CDR3 coding sequence is TGTGCCAGCAGCTTAATCATAGGGAACGGGGAGCTGTTTTTT.

The table lists this clonotype with a few counts. The CDR3 protein is CASSPGPRVYTF. The CDR3 coding sequence is TGTGCCAGCAGTCCCGGGCCGAGGGTCTACACCTTC. The V and J genes are TRBV6-1 and TRBJ1-2; D gene unclear. The CDR3 spans 12 residues. V lost 5 bases to trimming and J lost 10 bases, with 14 bases between them. Per germline, CDR1 MNHNS and CDR2 SASEGT.

The genes are TRBV12-3 or TRBV12-4 and TRBJ1-6; unclear D gene. The CDR3 totals 15 residues. Deletions cut 6 bases from V and 3 bases from J, with 12 bases between. CDR3: CASRPSSNYNSPLHF. The CDR3 region has the DNA TGTGCCAGCAGGCCATCCTCCAACTATAATTCACCCCTCCACTTT.

This clonotype has more than one count but fewer than ten. The chain recombines TRBV6-2 or TRBV6-3 with TRBJ2-7; 8 bases fit TRBD2. This CDR3 comprises 13 residues. Looked up from germline, CDR1 is MNHEY and CDR2 is SVGEGT. V lost 11 bases, J lost 4 bases, and 10 bases stayed unmatched. The CDR3 DNA follows: TGTGCCTTGGGGGTAGCGGGAAGATACGAGCAGTACTTC. This gives the protein CALGVAGRYEQYF.

The sample holds many counts of this clonotype. The CDR3, as DNA: TGCAGTGCTGGAACCGGGACAGGGAATGGCTACACCTTC. It yields the protein CSAGTGTGNGYTF. V gene TRBV20-1 combines with J gene TRBJ1-2, with 9 bases aligning to TRBD1. This CDR3 contains 13 residues. The V gene end was trimmed by 5 bases and the J gene end by 6 bases; junction bases not matched to a gene: 7. Germline assignment: CDR1 DFQATT and CDR2 SNEGSKA (reference sequence).

This clonotype was seen only a few times. This chain uses TRBV6-5 with TRBJ2-1; no definite D call. V lost 0 bases, J lost 10 bases, and 16 bases lay in between. Germline V gene lookup returns CDR1 MNHEY and CDR2 SVGAGI. The CDR3 spans 15 residues. The CDR3 DNA is TGTGCCAGCAGTTACTCGAGTTTGGGTGTCGGGGAGCAGTTCTTC. Amino acids: CASSYSSLGVGEQFF.

The sample holds many counts of this clonotype. In DNA form, the CDR3 reads TGTGCCAGCAGCTTACGAGCCGGGAGGGCCTTTCCGGGGGAGCTGTTTTTT. This translates into CASSLRAGRAFPGELFF. The rearrangement joins TRBV7-8 to TRBJ2-2; 8 nucleotides align to TRBD2. CDR1 and CDR2 (germline): SGHVS, FQNEAQ. This CDR3 has 17 amino acids. V lost 2 bases, J lost 8 bases, and 13 bases stayed unmatched.

This clonotype was seen many times. DNA of the CDR3: TGTGCCAGCAGCAATAGGGGGACAGGGAACGAAAAACTGTTTTTT. Its translation is CASSNRGTGNEKLFF. V is TRBV7-9 and J is TRBJ1-4; 9 bases map to TRBD1. The length of the CDR3 is 15 residues. Germline CDR1 and CDR2: SEHNR and FQNEAQ (reference sequence). V lost 5 bases, J lost 8 bases, and 9 bases stayed unmatched.

This sequence joins TRBV7-9 and TRBJ1-1, with D perhaps matching TRBD1 (6 bases). Germline assignment: CDR1 SEHNR and CDR2 FQNEAQ (reference sequence). The CDR3 loop spans 18 amino acids. The V gene lost 1 base and the J gene lost 8 bases, with 26 bases spanning the gap. As DNA, the CDR3 is TGTGCCAGCAGCTTAGGAGGAAGGGGATTGGGACACCCCCCCGAAGCTTTCTTT. Amino acid sequence: CASSLGGRGLGHPPEAFF.

This clonotype was recorded many times. This chain joins TRBV15 and TRBJ1-5; D is ambiguous. Per the germline V gene, CDR1 is LNHNV and CDR2 is YYDKDF (reference sequence). This CDR3 contains 13 residues. Trimming left V 5 bases short and J 7 bases short, with 12 bases between. CDR3 sequence reads: CATSPRWGQPQHF. CDR3 nucleotides: TGTGCCACCAGCCCCCGCTGGGGACAGCCCCAGCATTTT.

In its sample, this clonotype was seen many times. The chain carries TRBV2 and TRBJ2-5; weak D call: TRBD1 (10 bases). The CDR3 runs to 19 residues. V gave up 8 bases and J gave up 1 base, with 29 bases separating them. CDR1 is SNHLY, CDR2 FYNNEI, per germline. The CDR3 here is CASGGTGDAREGPQETQYF. CDR3 DNA: TGTGCCAGCGGGGGGACAGGGGATGCGCGGGAGGGTCCCCAAGAGACCCAGTACTTC. The variable domain in full, with the rest retrieved from reference TRBV2 and TRBJ2-5, is EPEVTQTPSHQVTQMGQEVILRCVPISNHLYFYWYRQILGQKVEFLVSFYNNEISEKSEIFDDQFSVERPDGSNFTLKIRSTKLEDSAMYFCASGGTGDAREGPQETQYFGPGTRLLVL.

This clonotype was found many times. This chain links TRBV7-8 with TRBJ1-1, with D unclear. Trimming left V 1 base short and J 0 bases short, with 6 bases between. The CDR3 spans 14 residues. Germline V lookup: CDR1 SGHVS, CDR2 FQNEAQ. In DNA, the CDR3 is TGTGCCAGCAGCTTAGGAGTACTGAACACTGAAGCTTTCTTT. Translated: CASSLGVLNTEAFF.

In this sample, this clonotype turned up many times. V usage is TRBV6-2 or TRBV6-3 and J usage is TRBJ2-1, with TRBD1 identical over 8 bases. V shed 2 bases and J 3 bases; nucleotides not matched to a gene: 3. The CDR3 length is 15 residues. Germline V lookup: CDR1 MNHEY, CDR2 SVGEGT. CDR3 sequence: CASSYQGQVYNEQFF. The CDR3 DNA is TGTGCCAGCAGTTACCAGGGACAGGTCTACAATGAGCAGTTCTTC.

The gene calls are TRBV7-2 and TRBJ2-7, with 8 bases identical to TRBD2. The V and J ends lost 3 bases and 2 bases, in that order; junction bases with no gene match: 12. CDR3 length equals 17 residues. Germline V CDR1 and CDR2: SGHTA, FQGNSA. The CDR3: CASSLMERGRAAYEQYF. CDR3 DNA sequence: TGTGCCAGCAGCTTGATGGAGCGGGGGAGGGCTGCCTACGAGCAGTACTTC.

This clonotype was counted many times. DNA of the CDR3: TGTGCCAGCAGTTTAGGGACAGGGGATCTCTATGGCTACACCTTC. This encodes CASSLGTGDLYGYTF. The chain links TRBV12-3 or TRBV12-4 to TRBJ1-2, with 9 bases fitting TRBD1. The J segment lost 4 bases and the V segment lost 1 base, leaving 4 bases of the junction unmatched. CDR3 length equals 15 residues.

This clonotype has a handful of counts. This may come from a read error, since a much larger clone is one base off. The final CDR3 position lacks the conserved phenylalanine or tryptophan, pointing to a likely read error. This chain's CDR3 is CASSSGTGRYGYTL. DNA for the CDR3: TGTGCCAGCAGCTCCGGGACAGGGCGGTATGGCTACACCCTC. J is TRBJ1-2 and V is TRBV11-3; 9 bases match TRBD1. V lost 4 bases, J lost 5 bases, and 5 bases stayed unmatched. Per germline, CDR1 SGHNT and CDR2 YENEEA. The CDR3 consists of 14 residues.